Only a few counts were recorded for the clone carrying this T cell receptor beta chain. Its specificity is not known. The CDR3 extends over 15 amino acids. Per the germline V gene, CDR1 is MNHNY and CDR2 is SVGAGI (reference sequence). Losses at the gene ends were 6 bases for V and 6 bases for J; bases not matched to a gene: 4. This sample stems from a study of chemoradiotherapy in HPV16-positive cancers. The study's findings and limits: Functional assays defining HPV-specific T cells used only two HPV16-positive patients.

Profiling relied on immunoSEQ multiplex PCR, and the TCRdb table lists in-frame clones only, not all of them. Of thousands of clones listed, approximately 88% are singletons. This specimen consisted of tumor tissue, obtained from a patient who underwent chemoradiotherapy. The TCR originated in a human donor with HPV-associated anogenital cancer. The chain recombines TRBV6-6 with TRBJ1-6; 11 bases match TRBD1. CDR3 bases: TGTGCCAGCAGCCTCGGGACAGGGGGTAATTCACCCCTCCACTTT. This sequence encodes CASSLGTGGNSPLHF.